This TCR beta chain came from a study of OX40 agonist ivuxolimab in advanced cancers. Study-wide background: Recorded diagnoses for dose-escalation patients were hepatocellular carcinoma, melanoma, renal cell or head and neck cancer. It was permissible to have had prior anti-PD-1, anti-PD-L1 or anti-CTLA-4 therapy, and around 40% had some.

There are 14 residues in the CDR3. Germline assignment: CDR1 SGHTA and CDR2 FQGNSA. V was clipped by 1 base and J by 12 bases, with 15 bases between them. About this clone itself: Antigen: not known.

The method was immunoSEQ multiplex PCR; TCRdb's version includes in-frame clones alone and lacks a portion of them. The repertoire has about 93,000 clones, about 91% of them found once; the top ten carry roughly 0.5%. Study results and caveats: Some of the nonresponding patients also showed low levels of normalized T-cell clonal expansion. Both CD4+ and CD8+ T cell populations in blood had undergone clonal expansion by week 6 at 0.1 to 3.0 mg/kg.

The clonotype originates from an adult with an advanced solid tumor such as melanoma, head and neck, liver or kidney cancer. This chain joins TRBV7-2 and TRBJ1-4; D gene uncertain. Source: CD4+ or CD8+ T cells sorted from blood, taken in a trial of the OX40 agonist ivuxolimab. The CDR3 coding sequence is TGTGCCAGCAGCTTAGACGTAGGGCTCCCAGAACTGTTTTTT. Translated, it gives CASSLDVGLPELFF.